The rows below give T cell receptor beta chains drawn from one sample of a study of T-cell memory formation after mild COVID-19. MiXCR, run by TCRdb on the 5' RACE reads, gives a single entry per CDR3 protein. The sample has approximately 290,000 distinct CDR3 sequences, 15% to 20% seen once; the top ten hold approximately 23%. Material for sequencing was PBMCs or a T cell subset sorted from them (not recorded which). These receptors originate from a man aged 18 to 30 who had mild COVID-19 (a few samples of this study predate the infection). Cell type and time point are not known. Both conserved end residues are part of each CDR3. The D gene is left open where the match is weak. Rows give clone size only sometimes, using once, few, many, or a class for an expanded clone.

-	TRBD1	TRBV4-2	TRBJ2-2	CASSQVKGANTGELFF	TGTGCCAGCAGCCAAGTTAAGGGGGCTAACACCGGGGAGCTGTTTTTT
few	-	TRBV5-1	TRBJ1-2	CASSFGDRGYGYTF	TGCGCCAGCAGCTTTGGAGACAGAGGCTATGGCTACACCTTC
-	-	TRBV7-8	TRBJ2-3	CASSFIQASTDTQYF	TGTGCCAGCAGCTTCATCCAAGCTAGCACAGATACGCAGTATTTT
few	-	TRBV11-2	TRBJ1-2	CASSLNEDSAGGYTF	TGTGCCAGCAGCCTAAACGAGGACTCGGCCGGGGGCTACACCTTC
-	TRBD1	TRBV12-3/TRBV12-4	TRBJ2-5	CATSWGTAQETQYF	TGTGCCACCTCTTGGGGGACAGCCCAAGAGACCCAGTACTTC
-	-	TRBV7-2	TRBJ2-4	CASTPGVGKNIQYF	TGTGCCAGCACCCCTGGAGTAGGCAAAAACATTCAGTACTTC
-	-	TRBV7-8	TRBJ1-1	CASSLASQGFTEAFF	TGTGCCAGCAGCCTCGCCTCACAGGGTTTCACTGAAGCTTTCTTT
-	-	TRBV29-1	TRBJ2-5	CSVNRAGAQYF	TGCAGCGTTAACAGGGCCGGGGCCCAGTACTTC
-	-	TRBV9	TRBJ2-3	CASSVEGKRTDTQYF	TGTGCCAGCAGCGTAGAAGGGAAACGCACAGATACGCAGTATTTT
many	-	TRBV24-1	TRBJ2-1	CATSDSGLFANEQFF	TGTGCCACCAGTGATTCCGGACTTTTCGCCAATGAGCAGTTCTTC
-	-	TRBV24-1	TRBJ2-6	CATSDPRGNSGANVLTF	TGTGCCACCAGTGATCCCCGGGGGAACTCTGGGGCCAACGTCCTGACTTTC
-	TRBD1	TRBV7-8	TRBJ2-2	CASSLSAGGTTITGELFF	TGTGCCAGCAGCTTATCGGCAGGGGGTACTACGATCACCGGGGAGCTGTTTTTT
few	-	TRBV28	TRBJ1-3	CASSLSPSNTIYF	TGTGCCAGCAGTTTATCGCCTTCGAACACCATATATTTT
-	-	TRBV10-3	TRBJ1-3	CAISEEYSGNTIYF	TGTGCCATCAGTGAGGAATACTCTGGAAACACCATATATTTT
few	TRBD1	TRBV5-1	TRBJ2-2	CASSDRQGAGELFF	TGCGCCAGCAGCGATAGACAGGGAGCCGGGGAGCTGTTTTTT
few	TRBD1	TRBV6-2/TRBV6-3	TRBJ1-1	CASISWTGGTTEAFF	TGTGCCAGCATTTCCTGGACAGGGGGCACCACTGAAGCTTTCTTT
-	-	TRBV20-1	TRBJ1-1	CSALDKGRVEAFF	-
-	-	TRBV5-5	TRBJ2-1	CASSWTPGYYNEQFF	TGTGCCAGCAGCTGGACCCCGGGGTATTACAATGAGCAGTTCTTC
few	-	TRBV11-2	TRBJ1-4	CASRGGRRTNEKLFF	TGTGCCAGCAGGGGGGGGAGGAGAACTAATGAAAAACTGTTTTTT
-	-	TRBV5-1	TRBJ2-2	CASSLGYDNTGELFF	TGCGCCAGCAGCTTGGGTTACGACAACACCGGGGAGCTGTTTTTT
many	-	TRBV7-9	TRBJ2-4	CASSFLSLKDHTKNIQYF	TGTGCCAGCAGCTTTTTAAGCCTCAAAGACCATACCAAAAACATTCAGTACTTC
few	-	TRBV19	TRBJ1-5	CASSMWAYSNQPQHF	TGTGCCAGTAGTATGTGGGCTTATAGCAATCAGCCCCAGCATTTT